The entry that follows covers one T cell receptor (beta chain) sequence. No antigen is known for it. Base qualities are not provided; no much larger clone lies one nucleotide away. This sample was included in a study of CD8 T cells in Susac syndrome (dated by TCRdb to about 2019). Study-wide context: Repertoire sequencing was used to test whether CD8+ T cell activation and differentiation in Susac syndrome was antigen driven. CD8+ T cell repertoire clonality was compared between about a dozen healthy donors, some 14 Susac syndrome patients and approximately 16 multiple sclerosis patients.

RNA was extracted using the RNeasy kit, and about 0.5 to 1 microgram was reverse transcribed with random hexamers. The immunoSEQ multiplex PCR assay, covering 54 Vbeta and 13 Jbeta segments, was used to amplify TCR beta CDR3 regions. Bias from PCR amplification was corrected by using a synthetic template baseline for primer optimization and for computational correction. The authors' pipeline ran thus. Reads were annotated to V, D and J genes according to IMGT and were analyzed with immunoSEQ Analyzer, with only productive sequences retained. To calculate clonality, Shannon entropy was normalized by log2 of the number of productive unique sequences and then subtracted from one. For each patient and control, public and private clones were evaluated among the 100 most prevalent clones. Clones were defined as Susac-specific if absent from the healthy and MS cohorts, from some 1,000 published viral clones and from other ImmuneACCESS disease sequences. The public reads were reanalyzed by TCRdb: fastp trimming at Q25, MiXCR alignment, in-frame beta chains only. Rows merge per CDR3 protein into single entries with the most common DNA and genes. Here the V and J calls rest on TCRdb's processing, not on the authors' analysis. The sample contains 77,000 or so distinct CDR3 sequences, approximately 94% of them found a single time. The ten largest clonotypes hold around 0.4% of the sample.

Peripheral blood CD8+ and CD4+ T cells from healthy donors, Susac syndrome patients and multiple sclerosis patients were profiled by high-throughput TCR beta sequencing. The multiple sclerosis controls were treatment-naive patients whose relapsing-remitting disease, either stable or active, fulfilled the revised McDonald criteria. Bulk CD8+ and CD4+ T cells were purified magnetically by negative isolation, whereas CD8+ TEMRA cells were enriched by FACS. Blood was collected in EDTA tubes and processed within 24 hours, with PBMCs isolated through density gradient centrifugation. PBMCs intended for TCR sequencing were cryopreserved in liquid nitrogen and were subsequently thawed in a 37 degrees C water bath. The sorted or isolated CD4+, CD8+ and CD8+ TEMRA cells reached a purity of at least 90%. The CDR3, from cysteine to phenylalanine, totals 16 residues. CDR3 DNA only is kept here, 48 bases in frame from base 1. Trimming accounts for 5 bases at V and 7 bases at J, while the number of junction bases matched to no gene is 11. The germline V gene gives CDR1 as SGHVS and CDR2 as FQNEAQ.

Summary of the overall study and its limitations: The number of individuals in the TCR sequencing and HLA analysis was recognized as being relatively small.

The chain is assembled from TRBV7-8 and TRBJ2-1, with 10 middle bases fitting TRBD2. The receptor's source is a human donor with multiple sclerosis. The specimen was CD8+ T cells from PBMCs. The sequence in DNA is TGTGCCAGCAGCCACGATGGACTAGCGGAAAGAAATGAGCAGTTCTTC. Its translation is CASSHDGLAERNEQFF.